Reported below is one TCR beta chain. The antigen is undetermined. These data come from a study of CXCR3-negative and CXCR3-positive naive CD8 T cells. Across the study: Per library, roughly 1.6 +/- 0.3 million reads; some 140 million TRB reads overall. General observations from the study: Both naive subsets had comparably high diversity; memory CD8+ cells much lower.

This CDR3 is built from 16 residues. The libraries of TRB cDNA were constructed through 5' RACE using UMI labels. TCRdb reworked the 5' RACE reads into one entry per CDR3 protein, no DNA. The sample includes around 140,000 distinct CDR3 sequences. The sequencing sample was made of naive CXCR3- CD8+ T cells from blood. The subset here: CD45RO-CCR7+CD27+CD95- naive CD8+ T cells lacking CXCR3 (TNR3-). This receptor was taken from a human donor in good health. Some clones in this sample may be carry-over from other donors' samples. This sequence joins TRBV12-3 or TRBV12-4 and TRBJ2-5; TCRdb picks TRBD2, but there is no DNA to check that call. This CDR3 reads CASSPSVAAAKETQYF.